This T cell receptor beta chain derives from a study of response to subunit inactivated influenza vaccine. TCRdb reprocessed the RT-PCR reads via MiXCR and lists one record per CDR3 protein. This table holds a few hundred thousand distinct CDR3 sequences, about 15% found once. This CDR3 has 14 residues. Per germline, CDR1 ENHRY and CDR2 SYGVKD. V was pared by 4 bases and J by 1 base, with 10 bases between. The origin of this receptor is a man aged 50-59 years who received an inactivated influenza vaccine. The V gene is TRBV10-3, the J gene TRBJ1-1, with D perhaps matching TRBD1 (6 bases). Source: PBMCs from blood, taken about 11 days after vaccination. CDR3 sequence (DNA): TGTGCCATCAGTGGCGGACAGCCGAACACTGAAGCTTTCTTT. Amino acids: CAISGGQPNTEAFF.